The 5 T cell receptor beta chains presented below share a single source sample, sequenced in a study of blood T cell repertoires in COVID-19. This table comes from immunoSEQ multiplex PCR, and its TCRdb copy is limited to in-frame clones, with some not included. The data contain 200,000 to 300,000 clones, around nine tenths of them singletons. Sequenced material: peripheral blood. These receptors all come from a man aged 35 to 55 who had recovered from COVID-19.

The rearrangement joins TRBV2 to TRBJ1-2, with 8 bases aligning to TRBD1. There are 13 residues in the CDR3. The V segment lost 7 bases and the J segment 2 bases; nucleotides outside the gene matches: 3. Looked up from germline, CDR1 is SNHLY and CDR2 is FYNNEI. For the CDR3, the DNA is TGTGCCAGCACAGGGACAGGAAACTATGGCTACACCTTC. Its protein is CASTGTGNYGYTF.

J is TRBJ1-2 and V is TRBV29-1; 11 bases fit TRBD1. J was trimmed by 8 bases and V by 8 bases; bases with no gene match: 7. This CDR3 contains 12 residues. CDR1 is SQVTM, CDR2 ANQGSEA, per germline. CDR3 sequence: CSSGDRGAGYTF. The CDR3 DNA reads as TGCAGCTCCGGGGACAGGGGGGCAGGCTACACCTTC.

The rearrangement uses TRBV5-1 and TRBJ1-2; D possibly corresponds to TRBD1 (5 bases). V was clipped by 0 bases and J by 4 bases, with 19 bases between them. The germline CDR1 and CDR2 sequences are SGHRS and YFSETQ. The CDR3 is 17 residues long. The DNA for the CDR3 is TGCGCCAGCAGCTTGGCCGGTCCCCTCACTGGGGCCTATGGCTACACCTTC. Translation gives CASSLAGPLTGAYGYTF.

The chain couples TRBV7-3 to TRBJ2-2, with 10 nucleotides matching TRBD2. This CDR3 region has 16 residues. V trimming: 1 base; J trimming: 5 bases; junction bases outside the gene matches: 4. In germline, CDR1 is SGHTA, CDR2 FQGTGA. CDR3 sequence: CASSLIAGGRTGELFF. The CDR3 DNA is TGTGCCAGCAGCTTAATAGCGGGAGGTCGGACCGGGGAGCTGTTTTTT.

The chain couples TRBV24-1 to TRBJ2-1; 8 nucleotides align to TRBD1. The CDR3 is 15 amino acids. Germline V gives CDR1 KGHDR, CDR2 SFDVKD. The trim removed 3 bases at V and 0 bases at J, leaving 0 bases unmatched. The CDR3 is CATSDTGGSYNEQFF. CDR3 in DNA: TGTGCCACCAGTGATACAGGGGGCTCCTACAATGAGCAGTTCTTC.